This T cell receptor beta chain was retrieved from a study of T cell changes during pregnancy in multiple sclerosis. Sequenced by immunoSEQ multiplex PCR; TCRdb stores in-frame clones only, minus some. The sample has about 60,000 clones; over 90% are singletons. This CDR3 region has 15 residues. Trimming took off 2 bases at V and 4 bases at J, with 13 bases between the two ends. The V gene's germline CDR1 is SGDLS and CDR2 YYNGEE. This clone was counted a single time. The TCR sequence derives from a female donor with multiple sclerosis, enrolled in a pregnancy study. The material was peripheral blood, obtained in the first trimester of pregnancy. The chain carries TRBV9 and TRBJ1-5; D possibly corresponds to TRBD1 (5 bases). CDR3 amino acids: CASSVGDAGNQPQHF. Here the CDR3 DNA reads TGTGCCAGCAGCGTGGGGGACGCGGGAAATCAGCCCCAGCATTTT.